This entry describes one T cell receptor beta chain. Its antigen is unknown. This sample was included in a study of T cell responses to AZD1222 COVID-19 vaccine. Researchers grouped second doses given at about 4 or about 12 weeks into one pool. This table comes from immunoSEQ multiplex PCR, and its TCRdb copy is limited to in-frame clones, with some not included. The sample holds 200,000 or so clones; 93% are singletons and the top ten take roughly 1%. The CDR3 loop spans 14 amino acids. Germline-derived CDR1 and CDR2 are MNHEY and SMNVEV (reference sequence). V lost 0 bases and J 3 bases, leaving 8 bases between the germline ends. General study findings and limits: Without day 14 samples, only post-peak T cell repertoires were studied. CD4 TCRs covered the whole spike, strongest at regions 160-218 and 743-854. Donors were mostly white British, more females; clonal diversity possibly underestimated.

This sequence joins TRBV27 and TRBJ1-2, with D hard to call. The sample was peripheral blood, taken 28 days after the second AZD1222 dose. This TCR came from an adult who received the AZD1222 COVID-19 vaccine. Here the CDR3 DNA reads TGTGCCAGCAGTTTATCGGAGGGCTACTATGGCTACACCTTC. This codes for CASSLSEGYYGYTF.